In its sample, the clone carrying this TCR beta chain was seen many times. What it binds is not known. This specimen comes from a study of early T cells in non-severe SARS-CoV-2 infection. Study outcomes and limitations: Matching results from VDJdb favored anti-spike CD8 responses, leaving private and CD4 specificities undetected.

The V and J ends lost 5 bases and 8 bases respectively, with 11 bases between them. The CDR3 extends over 12 amino acids. CDR1 and CDR2 (germline): SGHVS, FQNEAQ. Unique molecular identifiers tagged individual cDNA molecules. TCRdb reprocessed the 5' RACE reads with MiXCR, giving one entry per CDR3 protein. The sample lists about 29,000 distinct CDR3 sequences; roughly 5% were seen once. The source is an adult who was a healthcare worker with PCR-confirmed SARS-CoV-2 infection or an uninfected control (not recorded which). The sample comprised whole blood. The V gene is TRBV7-8, the J gene TRBJ2-3, with D perhaps TRBD1 (5 bases). The CDR3 nucleotides read TGTGCCAGCAGCGTACCGCAGGGTACGCAGTATTTT. Its translation: CASSVPQGTQYF.